This T cell receptor beta chain appears in the sequencing data of a study of shared clonotypes between healthy human individuals. From germline, CDR1 is SGDLS and CDR2 YYNGEE. This CDR3 is built from 18 residues. Trimming at V came to 4 bases and at J to 0 bases, leaving 9 bases not matched to a gene. Assay used: immunoSEQ multiplex PCR; TCRdb lists only in-frame clones, some missing. The profile shows about 1.5 million clones, 95% to 99% of them singletons. Sequences were obtained from naive CD4+ T cells sorted from blood. Subset of the sample: CD45RA+ positively selected. This chain uses TRBV9 with TRBJ2-7; 14 bases are shared with TRBD2. The sequence was collected from a man aged 30-40 years in good health. Written as DNA, the CDR3 is TGTGCCAGCAGCAATTCGGGACTAGCGGGAGAGAGCTCCTACGAGCAGTACTTC. This encodes CASSNSGLAGESSYEQYF.